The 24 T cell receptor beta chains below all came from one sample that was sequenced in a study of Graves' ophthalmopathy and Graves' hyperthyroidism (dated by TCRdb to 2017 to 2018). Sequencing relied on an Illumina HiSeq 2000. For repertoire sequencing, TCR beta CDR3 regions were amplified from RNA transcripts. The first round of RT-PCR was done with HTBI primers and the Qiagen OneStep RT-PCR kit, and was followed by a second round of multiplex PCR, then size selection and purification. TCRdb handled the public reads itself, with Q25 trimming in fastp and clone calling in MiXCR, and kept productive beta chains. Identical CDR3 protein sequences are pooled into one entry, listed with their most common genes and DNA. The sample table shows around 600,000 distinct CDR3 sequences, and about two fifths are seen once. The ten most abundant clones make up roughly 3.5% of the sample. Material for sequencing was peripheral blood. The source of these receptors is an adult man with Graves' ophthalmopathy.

CDR3 protein: CSARDDNRTPGEQYF. The CDR3 region has the DNA TGCAGTGCTAGAGACGATAACAGGACCCCGGGCGAGCAGTACTTC. The chain combines TRBV20-1 with TRBJ2-7; D might be TRBD1 (5 bases). Germline CDR1 and CDR2: DFQATT and SNEGSKA (reference sequence). The CDR3 has 15 amino acids. V shed 0 bases and J shed 6 bases, with 18 bases lying between them.

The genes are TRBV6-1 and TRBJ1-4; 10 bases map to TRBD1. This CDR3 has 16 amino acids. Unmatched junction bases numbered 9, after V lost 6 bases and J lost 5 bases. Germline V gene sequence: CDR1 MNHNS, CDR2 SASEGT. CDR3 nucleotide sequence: TGTGCCAGCAGACCCACCGGGACAGGGGACAATGAAAAACTGTTTTTT. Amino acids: CASRPTGTGDNEKLFF.

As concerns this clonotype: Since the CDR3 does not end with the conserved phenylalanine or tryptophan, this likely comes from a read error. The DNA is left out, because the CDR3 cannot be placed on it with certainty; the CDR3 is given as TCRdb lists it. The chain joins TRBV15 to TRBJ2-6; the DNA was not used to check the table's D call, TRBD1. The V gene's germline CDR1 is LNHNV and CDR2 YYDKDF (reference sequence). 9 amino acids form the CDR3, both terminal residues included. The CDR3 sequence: CATSLRAGQ.

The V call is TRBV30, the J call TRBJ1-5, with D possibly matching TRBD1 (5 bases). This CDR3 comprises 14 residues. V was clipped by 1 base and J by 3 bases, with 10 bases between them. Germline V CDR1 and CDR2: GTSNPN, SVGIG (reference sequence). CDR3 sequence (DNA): TGTGCCTGGAGTGGGGGGGGTAACAATCAGCCCCAGCATTTT. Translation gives CAWSGGGNNQPQHF.

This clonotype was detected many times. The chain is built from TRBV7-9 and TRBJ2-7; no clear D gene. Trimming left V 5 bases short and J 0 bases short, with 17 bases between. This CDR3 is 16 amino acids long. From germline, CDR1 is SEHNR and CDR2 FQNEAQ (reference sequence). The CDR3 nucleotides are TGTGCCAGCAGCCCCAGTATTGGCCCGGTCTCCTACGAGCAGTACTTC. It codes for CASSPSIGPVSYEQYF.

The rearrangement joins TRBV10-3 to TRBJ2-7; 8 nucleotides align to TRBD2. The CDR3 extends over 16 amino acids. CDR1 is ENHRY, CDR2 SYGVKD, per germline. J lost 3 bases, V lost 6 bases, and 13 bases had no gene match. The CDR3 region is CAIRGTSDELVYEQYF. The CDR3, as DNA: TGTGCCATCAGAGGGACTAGTGATGAACTAGTCTACGAGCAGTACTTC.

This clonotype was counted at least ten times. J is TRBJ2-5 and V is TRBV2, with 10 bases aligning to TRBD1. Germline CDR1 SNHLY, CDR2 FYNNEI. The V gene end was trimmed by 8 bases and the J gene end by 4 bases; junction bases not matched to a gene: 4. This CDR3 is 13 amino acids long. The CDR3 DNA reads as TGTGCCAGCGAGGGGGACAGGGGAGAGACCCAGTACTTC. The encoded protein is CASEGDRGETQYF. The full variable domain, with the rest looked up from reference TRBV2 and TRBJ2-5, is EPEVTQTPSHQVTQMGQEVILRCVPISNHLYFYWYRQILGQKVEFLVSFYNNEISEKSEIFDDQFSVERPDGSNFTLKIRSTKLEDSAMYFCASEGDRGETQYFGPGTRLLVL.

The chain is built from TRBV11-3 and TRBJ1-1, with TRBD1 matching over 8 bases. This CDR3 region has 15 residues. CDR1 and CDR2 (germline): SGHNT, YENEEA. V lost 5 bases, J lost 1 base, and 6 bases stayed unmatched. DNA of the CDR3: TGTGCCAGCAGCCAAGGGACAGGAACGAACACTGAAGCTTTCTTT. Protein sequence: CASSQGTGTNTEAFF.

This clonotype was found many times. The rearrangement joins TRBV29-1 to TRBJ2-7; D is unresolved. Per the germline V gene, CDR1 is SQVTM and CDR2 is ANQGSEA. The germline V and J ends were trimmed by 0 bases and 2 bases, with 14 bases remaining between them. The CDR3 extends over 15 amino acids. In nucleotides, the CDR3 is TGCAGCGTTGAAGAAGGGATAGCCGCGCCCTACGAGCAGTACTTC. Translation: CSVEEGIAAPYEQYF.

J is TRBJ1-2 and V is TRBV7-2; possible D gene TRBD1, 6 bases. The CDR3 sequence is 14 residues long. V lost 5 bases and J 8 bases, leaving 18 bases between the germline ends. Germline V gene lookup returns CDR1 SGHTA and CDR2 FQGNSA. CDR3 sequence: CASSPSGGALGYTF. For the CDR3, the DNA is TGTGCCAGCAGCCCTAGCGGGGGGGCGTTGGGCTACACCTTC.

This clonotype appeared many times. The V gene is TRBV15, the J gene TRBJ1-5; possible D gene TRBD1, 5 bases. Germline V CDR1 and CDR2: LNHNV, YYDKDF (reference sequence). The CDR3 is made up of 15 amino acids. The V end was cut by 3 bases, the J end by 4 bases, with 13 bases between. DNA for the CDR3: TGTGCCACCAGCAGTAGGAGAGGGGTAAATCAGCCCCAGCATTTT. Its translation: CATSSRRGVNQPQHF.

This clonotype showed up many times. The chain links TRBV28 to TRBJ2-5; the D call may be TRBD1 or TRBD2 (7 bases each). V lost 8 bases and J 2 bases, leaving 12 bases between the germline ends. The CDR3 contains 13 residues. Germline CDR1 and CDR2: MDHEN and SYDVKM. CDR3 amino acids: CASFRGGQETQYF. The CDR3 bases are TGTGCCAGCTTCAGGGGGGGACAAGAGACCCAGTACTTC.

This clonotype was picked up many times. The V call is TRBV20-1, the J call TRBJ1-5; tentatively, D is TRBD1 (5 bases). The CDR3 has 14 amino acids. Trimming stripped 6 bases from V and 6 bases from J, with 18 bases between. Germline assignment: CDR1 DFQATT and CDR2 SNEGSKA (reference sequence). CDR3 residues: CSAGGGRQIQPQHF. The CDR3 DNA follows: TGCAGTGCCGGTGGGGGTCGACAGATTCAGCCCCAGCATTTT.

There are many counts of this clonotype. The DNA of the CDR3 is TGTGCCATCAGTGTTGGCAGCCCTGCGGGGGAGCTGTTTTTT. This translates into CAISVGSPAGELFF. The chain has TRBV10-3 and TRBJ2-2; D not certain. Trimming shortened V by 4 bases and J by 8 bases, and 14 bases separated the two germline ends. The CDR3 has 14 residues. Germline CDR1 reads ENHRY; CDR2 reads SYGVKD.

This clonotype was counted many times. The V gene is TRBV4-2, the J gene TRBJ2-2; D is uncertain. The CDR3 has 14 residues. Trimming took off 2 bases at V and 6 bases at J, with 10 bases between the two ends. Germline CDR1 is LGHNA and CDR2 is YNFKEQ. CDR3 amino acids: CASSQIPTAGELFF. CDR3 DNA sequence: TGTGCCAGCAGCCAAATACCAACCGCCGGGGAGCTGTTTTTT.

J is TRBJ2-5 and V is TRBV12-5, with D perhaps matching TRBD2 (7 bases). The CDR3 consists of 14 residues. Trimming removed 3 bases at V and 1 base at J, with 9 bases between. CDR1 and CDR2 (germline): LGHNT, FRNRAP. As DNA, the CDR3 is TGTGCTAGTGGTTTAGGGGGGGGCCAAGAGACCCAGTACTTC. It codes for CASGLGGGQETQYF.

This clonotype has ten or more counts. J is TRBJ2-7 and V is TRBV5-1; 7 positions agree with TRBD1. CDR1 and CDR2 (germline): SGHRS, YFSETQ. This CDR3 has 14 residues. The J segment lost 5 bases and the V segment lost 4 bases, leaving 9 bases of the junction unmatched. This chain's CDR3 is CASSTSTGTNEQYF. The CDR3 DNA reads TGCGCCAGCAGCACGTCGACAGGGACCAACGAGCAGTACTTC.

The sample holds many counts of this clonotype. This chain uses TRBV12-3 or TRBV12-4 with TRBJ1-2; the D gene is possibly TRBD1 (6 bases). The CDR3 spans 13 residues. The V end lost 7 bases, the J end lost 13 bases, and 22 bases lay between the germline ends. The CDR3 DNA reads TGTGCCAGCAATCAAGGGGGGGACCAGACACCCACCTTC. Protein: CASNQGGDQTPTF.

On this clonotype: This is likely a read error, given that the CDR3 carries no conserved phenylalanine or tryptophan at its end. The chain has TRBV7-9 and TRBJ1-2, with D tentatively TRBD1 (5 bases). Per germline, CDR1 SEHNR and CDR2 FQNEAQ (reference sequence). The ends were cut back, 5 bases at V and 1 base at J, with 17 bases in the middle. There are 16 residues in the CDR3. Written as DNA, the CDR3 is TGTGCCAGCAGCCACCCCCAGGGCGCCATTAACTATGGCTACACCCTC. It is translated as CASSHPQGAINYGYTL.

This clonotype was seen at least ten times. As DNA, the CDR3 is TGCAGCGTTAGCCGGGACACCCTCTCTCCGAACACTGAAGCTTTCTTT. Residues: CSVSRDTLSPNTEAFF. The chain couples TRBV29-1 to TRBJ1-1; maybe TRBD1 (6 bases). The CDR3 has 16 residues. V dropped 5 bases and J dropped 1 base, with 20 bases sitting between them. CDR1 and CDR2 (germline): SQVTM, ANQGSEA.

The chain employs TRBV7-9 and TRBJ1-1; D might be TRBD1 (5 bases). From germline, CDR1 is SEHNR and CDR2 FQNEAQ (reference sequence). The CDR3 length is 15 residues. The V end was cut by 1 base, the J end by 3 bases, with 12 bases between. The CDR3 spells CASSLVLQVDTEAFF. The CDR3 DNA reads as TGTGCCAGCAGCTTAGTTTTACAGGTCGACACTGAAGCTTTCTTT.

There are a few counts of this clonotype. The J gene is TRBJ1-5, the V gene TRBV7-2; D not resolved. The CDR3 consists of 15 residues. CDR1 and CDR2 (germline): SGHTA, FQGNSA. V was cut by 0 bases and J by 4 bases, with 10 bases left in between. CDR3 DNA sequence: TGTGCCAGCAGCTTAGCCGGGAACTTTAATCAGCCCCAGCATTTT. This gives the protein CASSLAGNFNQPQHF.

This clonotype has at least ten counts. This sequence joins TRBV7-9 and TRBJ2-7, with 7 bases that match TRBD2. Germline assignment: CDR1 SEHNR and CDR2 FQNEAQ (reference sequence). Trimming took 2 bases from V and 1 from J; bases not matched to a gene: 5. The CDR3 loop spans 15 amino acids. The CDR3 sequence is CASSLMSSGSYEQYF. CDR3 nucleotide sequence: TGTGCCAGCAGCTTAATGTCTAGCGGATCCTACGAGCAGTACTTC.

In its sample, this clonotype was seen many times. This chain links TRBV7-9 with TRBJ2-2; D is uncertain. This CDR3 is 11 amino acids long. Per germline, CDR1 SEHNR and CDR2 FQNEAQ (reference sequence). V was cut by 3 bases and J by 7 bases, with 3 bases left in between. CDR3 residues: CASSFGGELFF. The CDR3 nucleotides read TGTGCCAGCAGCTTCGGCGGGGAGCTGTTTTTT.